Below are 11 T cell receptor beta chains sequenced from a single sample in a study of long-term antiretroviral therapy in people with HIV. Samples were assayed with immunoSEQ v3.0 at survey level. The assay was immunoSEQ multiplex PCR, and TCRdb's table has in-frame clones only and misses some. The sample yields about 29,000 clones, 82% seen once. The source material was unsorted PBMCs, sampled 2.9 years after starting antiretroviral therapy. The receptors originated from a man in his forties or fifties with HIV.

This chain links TRBV4-1 with TRBJ2-7; TRBD1 is a possible D gene (5 bases). The germline gives CDR1 MGHRA, CDR2 YSYEKL. Trimming pared 2 bases from V and 0 bases from J, leaving 11 bases between. The CDR3 is 15 amino acids. CDR3 amino acids: CASSQRAGPSYEQYF. The CDR3 region has the DNA TGCGCCAGCAGCCAAAGGGCAGGGCCCTCCTACGAGCAGTACTTC.

The chain uses TRBV7-2 and TRBJ2-5; D unclear. The CDR3 spans 12 residues. V was clipped by 4 bases and J by 5 bases, with 8 bases between them. Germline CDR1 SGHTA, CDR2 FQGNSA. CDR3 in DNA: TGTGCCAGCAGCTATAGGGCTGAGACCCAGTACTTC. Translating gives CASSYRAETQYF.

The J gene is TRBJ1-6, the V gene TRBV7-8; TRBD1 matches at 7 bases. The germline gives CDR1 SGHVS, CDR2 FQNEAQ. The ends lost 1 base at V and 0 bases at J; junction bases unmatched: 3. CDR3 length: 17 residues. CDR3 residues: CASSLERDSSYNSPLHF. CDR3 bases: TGTGCCAGCAGCTTAGAAAGGGACAGCTCCTATAATTCACCCCTCCACTTT.

V gene TRBV2 combines with J gene TRBJ2-2; 8 bases match TRBD1. This CDR3 region has 15 residues. J gave up 3 bases and V 4 bases, and 4 bases lay outside the gene matches. CDR1 and CDR2 (germline): SNHLY, FYNNEI. DNA for the CDR3: TGTGCCAGCAGTGCTAGGGACAGGTACACCGGGGAGCTGTTTTTT. Amino acids: CASSARDRYTGELFF.

This chain joins TRBV15 and TRBJ1-2; D uncertain. CDR1 LNHNV and CDR2 YYDKDF come from the germline V gene (reference sequence). The CDR3 extends over 12 amino acids. Trimming cost V 4 bases and J 7 bases, with 10 bases left between them. The CDR3 protein is CATSKVSGGYTF. CDR3 coding DNA: TGTGCCACCAGCAAAGTGTCAGGTGGCTACACCTTC. The whole variable domain, filled in from reference TRBV15 and TRBJ1-2, reads DAMVIQNPRYQVTQFGKPVTLSCSQTLNHNVMYWYQQKSSQAPKLLFHYYDKDFNNEADTPDNFQSRRPNTSFCFLDIRSPGLGDTAMYLCATSKVSGGYTFGSGTRLTVV.

DNA for the CDR3: TGCGCCAGCAGCCAAGAGTGGCAGGGAGAGGAGACCCAGTACTTC. Protein: CASSQEWQGEETQYF. This chain connects TRBV4-3 to TRBJ2-5, with D tentatively TRBD1 or TRBD2 (5 bases each). Germline V gene sequence: CDR1 LGHNA, CDR2 YSLEER. This CDR3 is built from 15 residues. V was pared by 0 bases and J by 5 bases, with 13 bases between.

The chain recombines TRBV10-3 with TRBJ2-1; the match to TRBD2 covers 9 bases. The CDR3 contains 17 residues. Germline V gene lookup returns CDR1 ENHRY and CDR2 SYGVKD. V shed 0 bases, J shed 5 bases, and the junction held 8 bases outside the gene matches. CDR3 in DNA: TGTGCCATCAGTGAGTCGAGGGCTAGCGGGGACCACAATGAGCAGTTCTTC. It encodes CAISESRASGDHNEQFF.

This clone showed up just a few times. The chain links TRBV28 to TRBJ1-1; 7 bases line up with TRBD1. The V and J ends lost 10 bases and 6 bases, in that order; junction bases with no gene match: 14. CDR1 MDHEN and CDR2 SYDVKM come from the germline V gene. The CDR3 extends over 14 amino acids. In DNA, the CDR3 is TGTGCCACCCGACAGGGTGGGTCTAGGGCTGAAGCTTTCTTT. This gives the protein CATRQGGSRAEAFF.

V gene TRBV4-1 combines with J gene TRBJ1-2; TRBD1 might be the D (6 bases). Trimming removed 4 bases from V and 2 bases from J, with 11 bases in between. CDR1 and CDR2 (germline): MGHRA, YSYEKL. This CDR3 is built from 14 residues. CDR3 sequence reads: CASSPSGQNYGYTF. As DNA, the CDR3 is TGCGCCAGCAGCCCATCTGGACAGAACTATGGCTACACCTTC.

This clone appeared once. The V call is TRBV5-1, the J call TRBJ1-4, with unresolved D. CDR3 length: 15 amino acids. V was shortened by 0 bases and J by 8 bases, with 14 bases between the two germline ends. Germline V CDR1 and CDR2: SGHRS, YFSETQ. The CDR3 loop reads CASSLVGSYSEKLFF. CDR3 nucleotide sequence: TGCGCCAGCAGCTTGGTCGGCTCGTATTCAGAAAAACTGTTTTTT.

For this clone: At one of its ends the junction is not consistent with the germline gene, which may arise from a read error. This chain connects TRBV7-7 to TRBJ2-2; 14 bases are a match to TRBD2. CDR3 size: 15 residues. Germline lookup yields CDR1 SSHAT and CDR2 FNYEAQ (reference sequence). The DNA of the CDR3 is TGTGCTAGCAGCCGGACTAGCGGGGGGACCGGGGAGCTGTTTTTT. The encoded protein is CASSRTSGGTGELFF. Drawing the rest from reference TRBV7-7 and TRBJ2-2, the complete variable domain is GAGVSQSPRYKVTKRGQDVTLRCDPISSHATLYWYQQALGQGPEFLTYFNYEAQPDKSGLPSDRFSAERPEGSISTLTIQRTEQRDSAMYRCASSRTSGGTGELFFGEGSRLTVL.